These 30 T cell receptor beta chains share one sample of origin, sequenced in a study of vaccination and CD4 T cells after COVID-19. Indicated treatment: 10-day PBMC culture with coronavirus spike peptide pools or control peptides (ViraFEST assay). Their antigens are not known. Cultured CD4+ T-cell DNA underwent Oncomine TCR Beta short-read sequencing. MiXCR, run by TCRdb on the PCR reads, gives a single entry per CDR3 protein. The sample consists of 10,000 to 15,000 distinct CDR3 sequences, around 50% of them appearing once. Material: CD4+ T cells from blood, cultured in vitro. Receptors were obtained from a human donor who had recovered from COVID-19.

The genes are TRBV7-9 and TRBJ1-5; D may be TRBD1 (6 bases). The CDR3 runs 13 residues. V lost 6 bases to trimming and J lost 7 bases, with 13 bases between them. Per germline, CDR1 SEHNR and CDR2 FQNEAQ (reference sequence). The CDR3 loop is CASSKGGEQPQHF. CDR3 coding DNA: TGTGCCAGCAGTAAAGGGGGGGAACAGCCCCAGCATTTT. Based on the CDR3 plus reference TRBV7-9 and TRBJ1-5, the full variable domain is DTGVSQNPRHKITKRGQNVTFRCDPISEHNRLYWYRQTLGQGPEFLTYFQNEAQLEKSRLLSDRFSAERPKGSFSTLEIQRTEQGDSAMYLCASSKGGEQPQHFGDGTRLSIL.

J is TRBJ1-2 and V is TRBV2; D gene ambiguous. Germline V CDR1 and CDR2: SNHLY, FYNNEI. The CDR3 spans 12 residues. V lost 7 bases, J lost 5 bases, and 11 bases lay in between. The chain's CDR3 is CASTGSGYGYTF. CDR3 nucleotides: TGTGCCAGCACTGGGAGTGGGTATGGCTACACCTTC.

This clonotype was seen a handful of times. The CDR3: CASSQQGSGYGYTF. The CDR3 bases are TGTGCCAGCAGTCAACAGGGAAGCGGCTATGGCTACACCTTC. The chain recombines TRBV6-1 with TRBJ1-2; D may be TRBD1 (6 bases). Per the germline V gene, CDR1 is MNHNS and CDR2 is SASEGT. Trimming removed 5 bases at V and 4 bases at J, with 14 bases between. The CDR3 has 14 residues.

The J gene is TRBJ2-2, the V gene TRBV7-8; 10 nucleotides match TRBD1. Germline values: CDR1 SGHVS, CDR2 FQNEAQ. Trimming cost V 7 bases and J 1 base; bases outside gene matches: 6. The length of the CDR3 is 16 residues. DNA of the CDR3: TGTGCCAGCACCAGACAGGGGGCGGGGAACACCGGGGAGCTGTTTTTT. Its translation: CASTRQGAGNTGELFF.

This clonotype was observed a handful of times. The CDR3 bases are TGCAGTGCTAGAGAAGGGCGAACCAATCAGCCCCAGCATTTT. Translating gives CSAREGRTNQPQHF. The genes are TRBV20-1 and TRBJ1-5; D unresolved. Germline V gene sequence: CDR1 DFQATT, CDR2 SNEGSKA (reference sequence). V was shortened by 0 bases and J by 3 bases, with 9 bases between the two germline ends. The CDR3 extends over 14 amino acids.

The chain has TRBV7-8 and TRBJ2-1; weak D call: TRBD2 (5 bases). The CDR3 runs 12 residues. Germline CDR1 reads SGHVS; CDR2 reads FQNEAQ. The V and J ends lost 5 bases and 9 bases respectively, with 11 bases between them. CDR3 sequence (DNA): TGTGCCAGCAGCCCCGAGAGGGTTGAGCAGTTCTTC. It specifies CASSPERVEQFF.

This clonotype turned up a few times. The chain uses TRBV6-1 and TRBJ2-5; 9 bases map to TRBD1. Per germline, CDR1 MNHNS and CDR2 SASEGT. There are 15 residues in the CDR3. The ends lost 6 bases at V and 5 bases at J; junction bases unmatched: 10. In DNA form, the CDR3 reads TGTGCCAGCAGCCCTACCCGGGACAGGGTTGAGACCCAGTACTTC. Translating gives CASSPTRDRVETQYF.

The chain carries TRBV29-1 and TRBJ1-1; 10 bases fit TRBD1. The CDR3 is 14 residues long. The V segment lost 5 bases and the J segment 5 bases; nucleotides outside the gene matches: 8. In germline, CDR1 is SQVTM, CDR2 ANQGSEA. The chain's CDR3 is CSVIKDRGETEAFF. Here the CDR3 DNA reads TGCAGCGTTATCAAGGACAGGGGGGAAACTGAAGCTTTCTTT.

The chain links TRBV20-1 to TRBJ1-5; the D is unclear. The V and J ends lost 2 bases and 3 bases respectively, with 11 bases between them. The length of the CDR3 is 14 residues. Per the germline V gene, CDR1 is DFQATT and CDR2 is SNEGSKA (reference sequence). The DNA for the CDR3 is TGCAGTGCTAGACCCTCCGGCCACAATCAGCCCCAGCATTTT. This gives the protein CSARPSGHNQPQHF.

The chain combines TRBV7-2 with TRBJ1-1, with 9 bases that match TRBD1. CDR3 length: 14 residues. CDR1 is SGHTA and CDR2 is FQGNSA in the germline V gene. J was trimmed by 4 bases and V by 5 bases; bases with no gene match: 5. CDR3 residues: CASSLTGGGTEAFF. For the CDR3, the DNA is TGTGCCAGCAGCCTTACAGGGGGCGGCACTGAAGCTTTCTTT.

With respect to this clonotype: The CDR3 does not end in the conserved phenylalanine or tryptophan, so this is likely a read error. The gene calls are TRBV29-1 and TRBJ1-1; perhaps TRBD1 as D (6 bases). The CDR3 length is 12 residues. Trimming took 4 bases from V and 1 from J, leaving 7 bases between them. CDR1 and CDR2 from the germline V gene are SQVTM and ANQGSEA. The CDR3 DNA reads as TGCAGCGTTGGACAGGCGAACACTGAAGCTTTCTCT. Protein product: CSVGQANTEAFS.

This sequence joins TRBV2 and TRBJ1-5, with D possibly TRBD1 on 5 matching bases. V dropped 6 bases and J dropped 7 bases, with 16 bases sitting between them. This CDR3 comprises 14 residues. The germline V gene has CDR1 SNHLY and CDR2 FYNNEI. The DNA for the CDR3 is TGTGCCAGCAGCGGCCTTTCAGGGTTGCAGCCCCAGCATTTT. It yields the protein CASSGLSGLQPQHF.

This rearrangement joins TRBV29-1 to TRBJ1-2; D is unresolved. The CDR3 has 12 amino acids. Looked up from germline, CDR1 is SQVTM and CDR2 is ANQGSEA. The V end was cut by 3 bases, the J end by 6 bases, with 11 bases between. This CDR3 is CSVDGEVDGYTF. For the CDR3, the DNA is TGCAGCGTTGACGGGGAGGTGGATGGCTACACCTTC.

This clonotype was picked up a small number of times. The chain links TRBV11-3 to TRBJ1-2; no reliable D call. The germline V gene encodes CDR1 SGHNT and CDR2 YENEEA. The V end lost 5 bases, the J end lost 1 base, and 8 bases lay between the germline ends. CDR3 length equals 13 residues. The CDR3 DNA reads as TGTGCCAGCAGCAAAACGTATAACTATGGCTACACCTTC. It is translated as CASSKTYNYGYTF.

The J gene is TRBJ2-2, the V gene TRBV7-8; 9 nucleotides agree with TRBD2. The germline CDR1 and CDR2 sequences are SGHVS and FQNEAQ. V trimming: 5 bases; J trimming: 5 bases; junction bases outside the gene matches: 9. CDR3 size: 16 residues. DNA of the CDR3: TGTGCCAGCAGCCTACCCGGACTAGCGAGAACCGGGGAGCTGTTTTTT. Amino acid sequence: CASSLPGLARTGELFF.

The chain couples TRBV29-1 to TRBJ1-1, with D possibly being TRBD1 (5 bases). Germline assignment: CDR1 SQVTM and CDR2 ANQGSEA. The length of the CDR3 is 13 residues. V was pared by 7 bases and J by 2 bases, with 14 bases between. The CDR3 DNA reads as TGCAGCGCCAAACAGGCTGCAAACACTGAAGCTTTCTTT. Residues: CSAKQAANTEAFF.

The CDR3 DNA reads as TGCAGTGCTAGAGATCTATCCCGACTGCAGCCGAATGGCTACACCTTC. Translated: CSARDLSRLQPNGYTF. The chain employs TRBV20-1 and TRBJ1-2; D unresolved. The CDR3 contains 16 residues. The V end was cut by 0 bases, the J end by 6 bases, with 20 bases between. Germline V CDR1 and CDR2: DFQATT, SNEGSKA (reference sequence).

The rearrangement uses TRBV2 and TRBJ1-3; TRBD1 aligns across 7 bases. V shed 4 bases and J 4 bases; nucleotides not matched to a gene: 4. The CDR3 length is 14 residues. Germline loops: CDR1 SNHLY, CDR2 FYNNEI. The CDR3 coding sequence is TGTGCCAGCAGTGTAGGGACAGAAGGAAACACCATATATTTT. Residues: CASSVGTEGNTIYF.

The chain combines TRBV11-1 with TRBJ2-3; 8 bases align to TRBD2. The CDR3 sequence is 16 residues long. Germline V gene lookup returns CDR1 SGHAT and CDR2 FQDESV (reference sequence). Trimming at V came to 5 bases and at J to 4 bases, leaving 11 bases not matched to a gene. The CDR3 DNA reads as TGTGCCAGCAGCATTAGCGGGGCCAACAGCCCAGATACGCAGTATTTT. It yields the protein CASSISGANSPDTQYF.

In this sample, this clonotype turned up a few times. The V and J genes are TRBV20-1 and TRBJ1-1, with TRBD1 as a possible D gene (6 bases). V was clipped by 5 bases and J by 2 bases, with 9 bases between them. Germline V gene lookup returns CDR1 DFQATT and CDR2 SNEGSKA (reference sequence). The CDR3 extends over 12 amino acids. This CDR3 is CSALQGNTEAFF. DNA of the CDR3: TGCAGTGCTCTACAGGGTAACACTGAAGCTTTCTTT.

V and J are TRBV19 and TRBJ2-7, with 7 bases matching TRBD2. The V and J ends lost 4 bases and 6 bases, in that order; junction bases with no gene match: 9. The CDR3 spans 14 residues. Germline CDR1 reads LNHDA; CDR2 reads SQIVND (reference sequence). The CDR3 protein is CASSTSGGGIEQYF. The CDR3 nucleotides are TGTGCCAGTAGTACCTCGGGGGGAGGGATCGAGCAGTACTTC.

CDR3 coding DNA: TGTGCCATCAGTGAGTCACGAAGATTCGACACTGAAGCTTTCTTT. Its protein is CAISESRRFDTEAFF. This chain links TRBV10-3 with TRBJ1-1; D unresolved. The germline gives CDR1 ENHRY, CDR2 SYGVKD. V was trimmed by 0 bases and J by 3 bases, leaving 11 bases between them. The CDR3 length is 15 residues.

The CDR3 is CASSIGQGFGGELFF. The CDR3 region has the DNA TGTGCCAGTAGTATTGGACAGGGGTTCGGCGGGGAGCTGTTTTTT. This chain uses TRBV19 with TRBJ2-2; 9 bases map to TRBD1. Germline trimming cut 3 bases from V and 7 bases from J; bases unmatched to any gene: 6. Germline loops: CDR1 LNHDA, CDR2 SQIVND (reference sequence). This CDR3 region has 15 residues.

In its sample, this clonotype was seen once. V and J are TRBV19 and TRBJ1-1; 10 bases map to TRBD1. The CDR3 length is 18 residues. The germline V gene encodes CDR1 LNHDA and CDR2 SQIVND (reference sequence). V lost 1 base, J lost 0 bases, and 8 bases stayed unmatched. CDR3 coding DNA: TGTGCCAGTAGTATAGCCTGGACAGGGGGTGTTATGAACACTGAAGCTTTCTTT. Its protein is CASSIAWTGGVMNTEAFF.

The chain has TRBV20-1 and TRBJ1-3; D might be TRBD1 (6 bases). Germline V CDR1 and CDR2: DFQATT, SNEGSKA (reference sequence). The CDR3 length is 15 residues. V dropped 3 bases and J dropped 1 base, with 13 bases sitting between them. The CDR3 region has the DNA TGCAGTGCTAGGCAAGGGGGGATGTCTGGAAACACCATATATTTT. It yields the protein CSARQGGMSGNTIYF.

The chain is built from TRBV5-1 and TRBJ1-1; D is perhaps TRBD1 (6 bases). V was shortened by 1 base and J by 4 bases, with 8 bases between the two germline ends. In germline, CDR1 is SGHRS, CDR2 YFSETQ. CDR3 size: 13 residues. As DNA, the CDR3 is TGCGCCAGCAGCTTGACAGGGCGCACTGAAGCTTTCTTT. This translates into CASSLTGRTEAFF.

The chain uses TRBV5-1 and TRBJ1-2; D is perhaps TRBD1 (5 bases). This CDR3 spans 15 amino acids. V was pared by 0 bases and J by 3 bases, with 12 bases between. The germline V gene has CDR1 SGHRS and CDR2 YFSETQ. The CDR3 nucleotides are TGCGCCAGCAGCTTGGCCCCAGGGCCGGACTATGGCTACACCTTC. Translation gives CASSLAPGPDYGYTF.

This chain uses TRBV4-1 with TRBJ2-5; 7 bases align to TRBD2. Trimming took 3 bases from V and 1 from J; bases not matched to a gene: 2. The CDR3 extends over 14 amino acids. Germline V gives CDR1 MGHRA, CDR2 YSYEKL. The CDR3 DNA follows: TGCGCCAGCAGCCAGGGGGGGTCCCAAGAGACCCAGTACTTC. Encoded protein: CASSQGGSQETQYF.

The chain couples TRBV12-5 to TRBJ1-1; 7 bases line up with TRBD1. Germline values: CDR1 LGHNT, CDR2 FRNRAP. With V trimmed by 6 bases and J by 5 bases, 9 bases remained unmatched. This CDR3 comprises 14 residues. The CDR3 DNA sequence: TGTGCTAGTGGCCTTCGACAGGGCGGGACTGAAGCTTTCTTT. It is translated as CASGLRQGGTEAFF.

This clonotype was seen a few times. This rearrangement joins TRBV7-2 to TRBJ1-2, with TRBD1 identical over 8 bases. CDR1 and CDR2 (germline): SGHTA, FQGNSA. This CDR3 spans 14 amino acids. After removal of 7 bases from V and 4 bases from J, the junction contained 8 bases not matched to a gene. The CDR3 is CASTRTGMGYGYTF. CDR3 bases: TGTGCCAGCACAAGGACAGGGATGGGCTATGGCTACACCTTC.